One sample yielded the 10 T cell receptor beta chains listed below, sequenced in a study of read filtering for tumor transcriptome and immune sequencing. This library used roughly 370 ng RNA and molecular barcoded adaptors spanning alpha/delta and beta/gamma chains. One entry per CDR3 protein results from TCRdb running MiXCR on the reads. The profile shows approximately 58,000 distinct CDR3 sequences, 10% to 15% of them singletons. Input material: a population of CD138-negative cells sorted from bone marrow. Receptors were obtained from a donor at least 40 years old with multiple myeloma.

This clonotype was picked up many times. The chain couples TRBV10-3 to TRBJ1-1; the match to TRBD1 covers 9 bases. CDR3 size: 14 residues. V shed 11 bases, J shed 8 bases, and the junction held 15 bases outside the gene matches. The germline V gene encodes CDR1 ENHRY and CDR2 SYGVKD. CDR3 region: CASSPPGQGREAFF. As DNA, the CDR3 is TGTGCCTCCTCCCCCCCGGGACAGGGAAGGGAAGCTTTCTTT.

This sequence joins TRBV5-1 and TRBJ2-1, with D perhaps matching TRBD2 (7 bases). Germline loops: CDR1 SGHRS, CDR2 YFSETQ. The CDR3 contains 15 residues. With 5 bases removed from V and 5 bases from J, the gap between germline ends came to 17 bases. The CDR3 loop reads CASRPGGGDNNEQFF. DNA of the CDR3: TGCGCCAGCAGGCCCGGTGGGGGGGACAACAATGAGCAGTTCTTC.

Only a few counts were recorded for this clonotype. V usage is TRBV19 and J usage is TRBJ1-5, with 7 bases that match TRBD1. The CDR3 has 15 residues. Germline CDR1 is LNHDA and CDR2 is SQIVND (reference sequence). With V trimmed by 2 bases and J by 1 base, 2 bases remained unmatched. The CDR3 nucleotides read TGTGCCAGTAGTATAACAGGGGTAAGCAATCAGCCCCAGCATTTT. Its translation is CASSITGVSNQPQHF.

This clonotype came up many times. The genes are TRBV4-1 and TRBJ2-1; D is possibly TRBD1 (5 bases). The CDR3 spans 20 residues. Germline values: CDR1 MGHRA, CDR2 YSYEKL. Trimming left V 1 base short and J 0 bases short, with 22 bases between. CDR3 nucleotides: TGCGCCAGCAGCCAAGTACCGTCAGGACACCCGGCACGCTCCTACAATGAGCAGTTCTTC. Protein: CASSQVPSGHPARSYNEQFF.

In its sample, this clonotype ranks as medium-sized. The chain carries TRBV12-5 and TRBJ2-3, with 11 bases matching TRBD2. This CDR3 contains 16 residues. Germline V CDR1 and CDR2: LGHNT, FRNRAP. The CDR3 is CASRYTSGGPTDTQYF. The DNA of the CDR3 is TGTGCCAGCAGGTATACTAGCGGGGGACCGACAGATACGCAGTATTTT.

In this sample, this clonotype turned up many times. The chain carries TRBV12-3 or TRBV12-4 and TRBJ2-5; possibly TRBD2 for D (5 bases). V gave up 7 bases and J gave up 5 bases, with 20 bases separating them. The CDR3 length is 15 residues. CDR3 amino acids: CASTPTGGWRETQYF. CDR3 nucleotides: TGTGCCAGCACCCCGACGGGCGGATGGAGGGAGACCCAGTACTTC.

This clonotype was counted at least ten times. In DNA, the CDR3 is TGTGCCAGCAGCTTAGGGGGGACTAAGCGGGAGACCCAGTACTTC. It codes for CASSLGGTKRETQYF. This chain links TRBV7-8 with TRBJ2-5; TRBD2 matches 7 bases. CDR3 length: 15 amino acids. With V trimmed by 1 base and J by 5 bases, 7 bases remained unmatched. Germline CDR1 SGHVS, CDR2 FQNEAQ.

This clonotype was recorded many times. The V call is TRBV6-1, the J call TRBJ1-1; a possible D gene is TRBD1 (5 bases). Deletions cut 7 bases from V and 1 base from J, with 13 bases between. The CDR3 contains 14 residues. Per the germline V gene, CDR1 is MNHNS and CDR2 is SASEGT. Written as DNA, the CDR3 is TGTGCCAGCAACTCGGGACCCCCGAACACTGAAGCTTTCTTT. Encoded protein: CASNSGPPNTEAFF.

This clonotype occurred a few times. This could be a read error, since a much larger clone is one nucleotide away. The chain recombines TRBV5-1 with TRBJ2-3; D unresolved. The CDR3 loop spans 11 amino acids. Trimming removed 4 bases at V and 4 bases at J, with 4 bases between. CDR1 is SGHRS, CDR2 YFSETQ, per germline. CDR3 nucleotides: TGCGCCAGCAGCGGGTCAGATACGCAGTATTTT. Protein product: CASSGSDTQYF.

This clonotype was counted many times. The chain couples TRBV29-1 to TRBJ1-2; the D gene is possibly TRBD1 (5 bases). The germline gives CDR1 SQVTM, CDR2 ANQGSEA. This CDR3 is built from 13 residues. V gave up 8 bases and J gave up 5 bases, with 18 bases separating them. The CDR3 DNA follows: TGCAGCACCCGGACATCTGAAGGTTATGGCTACACCTTC. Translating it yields CSTRTSEGYGYTF. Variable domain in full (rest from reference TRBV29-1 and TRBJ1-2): SAVISQKPSRDICQRGTSLTIQCQVDSQVTMMFWYRQQPGQSLTLIATANQGSEATYESGFVIDKFPISRPNLTFSTLTVSNMSPEDSSIYLCSTRTSEGYGYTFGSGTRLTVV.